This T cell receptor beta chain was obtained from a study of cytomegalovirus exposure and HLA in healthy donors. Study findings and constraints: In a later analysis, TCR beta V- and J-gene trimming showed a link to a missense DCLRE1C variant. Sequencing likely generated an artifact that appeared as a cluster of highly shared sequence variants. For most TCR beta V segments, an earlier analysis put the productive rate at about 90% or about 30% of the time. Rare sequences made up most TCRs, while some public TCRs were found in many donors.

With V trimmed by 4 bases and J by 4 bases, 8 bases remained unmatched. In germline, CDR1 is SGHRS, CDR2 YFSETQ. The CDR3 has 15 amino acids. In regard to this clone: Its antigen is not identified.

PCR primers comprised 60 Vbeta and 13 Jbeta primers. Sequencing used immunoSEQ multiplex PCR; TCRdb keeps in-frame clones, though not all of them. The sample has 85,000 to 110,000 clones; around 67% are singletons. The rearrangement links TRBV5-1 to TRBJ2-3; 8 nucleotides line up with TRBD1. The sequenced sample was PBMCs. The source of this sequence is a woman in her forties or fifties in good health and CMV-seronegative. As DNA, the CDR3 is TGCGCCAGCAGCGTGGACCAGGGGGCGTCAGATACGCAGTATTTT. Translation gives CASSVDQGASDTQYF.